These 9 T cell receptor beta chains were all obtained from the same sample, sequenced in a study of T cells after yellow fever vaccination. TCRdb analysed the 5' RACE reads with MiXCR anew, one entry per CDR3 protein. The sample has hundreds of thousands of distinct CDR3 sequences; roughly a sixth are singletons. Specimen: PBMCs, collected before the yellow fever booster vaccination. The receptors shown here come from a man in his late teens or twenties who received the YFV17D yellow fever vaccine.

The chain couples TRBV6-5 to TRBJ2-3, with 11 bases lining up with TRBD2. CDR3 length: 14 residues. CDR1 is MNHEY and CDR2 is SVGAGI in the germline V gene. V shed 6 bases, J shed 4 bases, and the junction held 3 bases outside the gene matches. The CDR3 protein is CASRVSGGADTQYF. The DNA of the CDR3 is TGTGCCAGCAGGGTTAGCGGGGGGGCAGATACGCAGTATTTT.

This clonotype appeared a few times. The CDR3 sequence is CASSLLRGRYNEQFF. CDR3 coding DNA: TGTGCCAGCAGCCTCCTACGGGGACGCTACAATGAGCAGTTCTTC. V usage is TRBV7-9 and J usage is TRBJ2-1, with D perhaps given as TRBD1 or TRBD2 (5 bases each). Trimming cost V 5 bases and J 3 bases, with 14 bases left between them. This CDR3 region has 15 residues. The V gene's germline CDR1 is SEHNR and CDR2 FQNEAQ (reference sequence).

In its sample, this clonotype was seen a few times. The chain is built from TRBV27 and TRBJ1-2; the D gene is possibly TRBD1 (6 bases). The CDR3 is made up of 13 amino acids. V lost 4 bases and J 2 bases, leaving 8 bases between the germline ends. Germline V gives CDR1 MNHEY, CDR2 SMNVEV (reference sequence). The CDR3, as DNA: TGTGCCAGCAGTTGGGGGCGCAACTATGGCTACACCTTC. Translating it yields CASSWGRNYGYTF.

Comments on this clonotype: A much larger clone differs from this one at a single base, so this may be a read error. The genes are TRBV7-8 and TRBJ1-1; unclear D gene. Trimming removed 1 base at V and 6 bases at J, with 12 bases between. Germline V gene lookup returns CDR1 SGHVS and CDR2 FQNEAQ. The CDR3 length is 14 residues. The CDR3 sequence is CASSLVSGNSEAFF. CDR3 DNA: TGTGCCAGCAGCTTAGTTTCGGGAAACTCTGAAGCTTTCTTT.

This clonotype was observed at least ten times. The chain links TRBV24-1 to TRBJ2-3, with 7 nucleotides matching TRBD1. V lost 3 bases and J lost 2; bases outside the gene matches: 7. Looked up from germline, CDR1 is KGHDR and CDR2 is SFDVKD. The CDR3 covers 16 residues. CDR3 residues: CATSDGTEENTDTQYF. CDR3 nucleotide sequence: TGTGCCACCAGTGATGGGACAGAGGAAAACACAGATACGCAGTATTTT.

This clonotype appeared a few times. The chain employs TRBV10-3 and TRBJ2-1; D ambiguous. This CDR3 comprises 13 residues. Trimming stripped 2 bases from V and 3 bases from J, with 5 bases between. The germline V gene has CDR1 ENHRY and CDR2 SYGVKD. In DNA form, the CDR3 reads TGTGCCATCAGTGAGCGGCTCTACAATGAGCAGTTCTTC. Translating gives CAISERLYNEQFF.

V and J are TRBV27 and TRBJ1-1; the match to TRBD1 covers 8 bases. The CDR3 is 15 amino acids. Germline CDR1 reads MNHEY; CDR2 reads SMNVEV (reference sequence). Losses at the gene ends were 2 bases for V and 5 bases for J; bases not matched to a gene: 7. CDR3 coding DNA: TGTGCCAGCAGTTTAGCGGGGACAGGTTTGACTGAAGCTTTCTTT. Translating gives CASSLAGTGLTEAFF.

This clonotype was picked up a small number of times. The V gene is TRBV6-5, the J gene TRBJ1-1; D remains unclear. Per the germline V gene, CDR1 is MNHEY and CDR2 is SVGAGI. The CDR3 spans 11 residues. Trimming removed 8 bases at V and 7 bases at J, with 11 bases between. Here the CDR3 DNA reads TGTGCCAGCGGTCAGTACAATGAAGCTTTCTTT. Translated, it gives CASGQYNEAFF.

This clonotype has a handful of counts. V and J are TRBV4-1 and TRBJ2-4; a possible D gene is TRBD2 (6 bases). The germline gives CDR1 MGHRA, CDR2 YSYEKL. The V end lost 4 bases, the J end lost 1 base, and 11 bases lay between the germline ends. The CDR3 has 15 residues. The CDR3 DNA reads TGCGCCAGCAGCCTCAGGGAGGTCGCCAAAAACATTCAGTACTTC. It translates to CASSLREVAKNIQYF.